These 26 T cell receptor beta chains originate from one sample sequenced in a study of blood T cell repertoires in COVID-19. Measured with immunoSEQ multiplex PCR; TCRdb has only the in-frame clones, and not every one. This sample carries about 180,000 clones, just over 85% of them seen once, and the ten largest clones take 7.5% to 10%. Sequencing used peripheral blood. These receptors came from a man over 45 with active or convalescent COVID-19.

The rearrangement uses TRBV9 and TRBJ2-1; D is possibly TRBD2 (6 bases). The germline V gene has CDR1 SGDLS and CDR2 YYNGEE. The CDR3 contains 15 residues. Trimming pared 0 bases from V and 1 base from J, leaving 8 bases between. CDR3 region: CASSVAGTSYNEQFF. CDR3 bases: TGTGCCAGCAGCGTAGCAGGGACTTCCTACAATGAGCAGTTCTTC.

The chain has TRBV2 and TRBJ2-2; D may be TRBD1 (5 bases). The germline V and J ends were trimmed by 1 base and 11 bases, with 11 bases remaining between them. The CDR3 extends over 13 amino acids. Per the germline V gene, CDR1 is SNHLY and CDR2 is FYNNEI. The CDR3 DNA sequence: TGTGCCAGCAGTGAAGGACAGTTCGGCGAGCTGTTTTTT. Amino acids: CASSEGQFGELFF.

This chain connects TRBV21-1 to TRBJ1-1; the table's D call of TRBD1 was not tested on the DNA. TRBV21-1 is given as a pseudogene. This CDR3 comprises 13 residues. The CDR3 sequence is CASLPGVRTEAFF. As DNA, the CDR3 is TGTGCCAGCTTACCAGGGGTTCGGACTGAAGCTTTCTTT.

This clone was recorded only once. The V call is TRBV18, the J call TRBJ1-2, with D possibly being TRBD1 (6 bases). V was clipped by 0 bases and J by 6 bases, with 11 bases between them. The CDR3 runs 14 residues. Germline V lookup: CDR1 KGHSH, CDR2 LQKENI. CDR3 sequence (DNA): TGTGCCAGCTCACCACCGCAGGGGATCGATGGCTACACCTTC. Protein sequence: CASSPPQGIDGYTF.

The chain links TRBV7-3 to TRBJ1-1; the D gene is possibly TRBD1 (6 bases). Looked up from germline, CDR1 is SGHTA and CDR2 is FQGTGA. The CDR3 runs to 13 residues. V was pared by 5 bases and J by 1 base, with 8 bases between. The CDR3 loop reads CASSTQGNTEAFF. Here the CDR3 DNA reads TGTGCCAGCAGCACACAGGGGAACACTGAAGCTTTCTTT. Full variable domain (rest looked up from reference TRBV7-3 and TRBJ1-1): GAGVSQTPSNKVTEKGKYVELRCDPISGHTALYWYRQSLGQGPEFLIYFQGTGAADDSGLPNDRFFAVRPEGSVSTLKIQRTERGDSAVYLCASSTQGNTEAFFGQGTRLTVV.

This chain connects TRBV12-5 to TRBJ2-7; possible D gene TRBD1, 6 bases. Deletions cut 8 bases from V and 1 base from J, with 12 bases between. The CDR3 consists of 13 residues. Germline CDR1 LGHNT, CDR2 FRNRAP. In DNA form, the CDR3 reads TGTGCTAGTAACCGGGACACATCCTACGAGCAGTACTTC. Residues: CASNRDTSYEQYF.

V and J are TRBV7-6 and TRBJ2-5; D is undetermined. The CDR3 spans 11 residues. V lost 8 bases, J lost 4 bases, and 8 bases lay in between. Per germline, CDR1 SGHVS and CDR2 FNYEAQ. The CDR3 protein is CASQTGETQYF. DNA of the CDR3: TGTGCCAGCCAGACGGGAGAGACCCAGTACTTC.

V and J are TRBV7-9 and TRBJ1-5; 8 positions agree with TRBD1. The CDR3 spans 13 residues. Germline loops: CDR1 SEHNR, CDR2 FQNEAQ (reference sequence). The ends lost 4 bases at V and 7 bases at J; junction bases unmatched: 3. This chain's CDR3 is CASSSTGEQPQHF. CDR3 nucleotides: TGTGCCAGCAGCTCGACAGGGGAACAGCCCCAGCATTTT. Filled out from reference TRBV7-9 and TRBJ1-5, the complete variable domain reads DTGVSQNPRHKITKRGQNVTFRCDPISEHNRLYWYRQTLGQGPEFLTYFQNEAQLEKSRLLSDRFSAERPKGSFSTLEIQRTEQGDSAMYLCASSSTGEQPQHFGDGTRLSIL.

The V and J genes are TRBV28 and TRBJ2-7; 7 positions agree with TRBD1. V shed 2 bases, J shed 2 bases, and the junction held 0 bases outside the gene matches. The CDR3 spans 13 residues. Germline V CDR1 and CDR2: MDHEN, SYDVKM. This CDR3 is CASSLGTAYEQYF. CDR3 coding DNA: TGTGCCAGCAGTTTAGGGACAGCCTACGAGCAGTACTTC.

This clone has a single count. V usage is TRBV5-1 and J usage is TRBJ2-2; D may be TRBD2 (5 bases). V lost 2 bases and J lost 2, with 7 bases in between. CDR1 is SGHRS, CDR2 YFSETQ, per germline. The CDR3 runs to 14 residues. The CDR3 DNA follows: TGCGCCAGCAGCTTCGGGATCAACACCGGGGAGCTGTTTTTT. Translation: CASSFGINTGELFF.

The rearrangement joins TRBV18 to TRBJ1-4, with a possible D match to TRBD1 (6 bases). Germline V gene sequence: CDR1 KGHSH, CDR2 LQKENI. The V and J ends lost 6 bases and 5 bases respectively, with 13 bases between them. There are 14 residues in the CDR3. The CDR3 DNA reads as TGTGCCAGCTCCCCCGGGACACGGAATGAAAAACTGTTTTTT. Its translation is CASSPGTRNEKLFF.

This rearrangement joins TRBV28 to TRBJ1-5, with D possibly being TRBD1 (6 bases). V lost 3 bases to trimming and J lost 7 bases, with 16 bases between them. CDR1 MDHEN and CDR2 SYDVKM come from the germline V gene. There are 15 residues in the CDR3. CDR3 in amino acids: CASSFLLGGNQPQHF. CDR3 bases: TGTGCCAGCAGTTTCCTACTAGGGGGAAACCAGCCCCAGCATTTT.

V usage is TRBV27 and J usage is TRBJ2-5; 12 positions match TRBD1. V was clipped by 5 bases and J by 6 bases; unmatched bases: 7. The germline V gene has CDR1 MNHEY and CDR2 SMNVEV (reference sequence). This CDR3 region has 15 residues. CDR3 sequence: CASSLGTGGMKTQYF. Written as DNA, the CDR3 is TGTGCCAGCAGTCTAGGGACAGGGGGCATGAAGACCCAGTACTTC.

Points on this clone: A much larger clone lies one base from this, so it may be a read error. This chain's CDR3 is CASSRSTDTQYF. The DNA of the CDR3 is TGTGCCAGCAGCCGGAGCACAGATACGCAGTATTTT. The V call is TRBV6-5, the J call TRBJ2-3; D not certain. The CDR3 totals 12 residues. Germline CDR1 is MNHEY and CDR2 is SVGAGI. V lost 6 bases and J lost 0, with 4 bases in between.

This clone was picked up a small number of times. This chain connects TRBV10-2 to TRBJ2-1; 14 bases map to TRBD2. V lost 3 bases to trimming and J lost 7 bases; unmatched junction nucleotides: 8. Germline CDR1 WSHSY, CDR2 SAAADI. CDR3 length: 17 amino acids. DNA for the CDR3: TGCGCCAGCAGTGATGGGGAGACTAGCGGGAGGGAGAATGAGCAGTTCTTC. Its translation: CASSDGETSGRENEQFF.

This clone turned up a few times. This chain connects TRBV9 to TRBJ2-5; 12 nucleotides align to TRBD2. Germline values: CDR1 SGDLS, CDR2 YYNGEE. V lost 4 bases, J lost 4 bases, and 5 bases stayed unmatched. CDR3 length: 15 residues. The CDR3 sequence is CASSPLAGGVETQYF. In nucleotides, the CDR3 is TGTGCCAGCAGCCCCCTAGCGGGGGGGGTAGAGACCCAGTACTTC.

The sample holds a few counts of this clone. The V gene is TRBV3-1 (or the pseudogene TRBV3-2), the J gene TRBJ2-3; D is possibly TRBD2 (5 bases). CDR1 is LGHDT and CDR2 is YNNKEL in the germline V gene (reference sequence). The CDR3 sequence is 13 residues long. V was shortened by 8 bases and J by 6 bases, with 15 bases between the two germline ends. CDR3 sequence reads: CASQRTLGDTQYF. CDR3 DNA sequence: TGTGCCAGCCAGCGGACCCTCGGGGATACGCAGTATTTT.

The V and J genes are TRBV28 and TRBJ1-5; D gene uncertain. The CDR3 spans 14 residues. Between the trimmed V and J ends, which lost 5 bases and 5 bases, there was a span of 13 bases. Germline CDR1 is MDHEN and CDR2 is SYDVKM. The DNA of the CDR3 is TGTGCCAGCAGTGTAGAACAGAGAGATCAGCCCCAGCATTTT. Translating gives CASSVEQRDQPQHF.

The V and J genes are TRBV27 and TRBJ2-1, with 7 bases fitting TRBD2. The CDR3 totals 14 residues. Looked up from germline, CDR1 is MNHEY and CDR2 is SMNVEV (reference sequence). The junction had 3 bases not matched to a gene; V was cut back by 7 bases and J by 0 bases. DNA of the CDR3: TGTGCCAGCAATCCGGGGGGCTCCTACAATGAGCAGTTCTTC. The encoded protein is CASNPGGSYNEQFF.

This sequence joins TRBV5-1 and TRBJ1-1, with a tentative D call TRBD1 (5 bases). The length of the CDR3 is 15 residues. Germline V gene sequence: CDR1 SGHRS, CDR2 YFSETQ. V was clipped by 0 bases and J by 1 base, with 10 bases between them. CDR3 coding DNA: TGCGCCAGCAGCTTGGTAGGGGTCGGGAACACTGAAGCTTTCTTT. It encodes CASSLVGVGNTEAFF. Looking up the rest from reference TRBV5-1 and TRBJ1-1 gives the full variable domain: KAGVTQTPRYLIKTRGQQVTLSCSPISGHRSVSWYQQTPGQGLQFLFEYFSETQRNKGNFPGRFSGRQFSNSRSEMNVSTLELGDSALYLCASSLVGVGNTEAFFGQGTRLTVV.

This clone came up a few times. This sequence joins TRBV27 and TRBJ2-7; D may be TRBD2 (7 bases). The CDR3 sequence is 17 residues long. CDR1 and CDR2 from the germline V gene are MNHEY and SMNVEV (reference sequence). With 3 bases removed from V and 4 bases from J, the gap between germline ends came to 22 bases. The chain's CDR3 is CASSLEGFRGGHYEQYF. Written as DNA, the CDR3 is TGTGCCAGCAGTTTGGAAGGATTTAGGGGGGGGCATTACGAGCAGTACTTC.

This chain connects TRBV15 to TRBJ2-2, with 15 bases fitting TRBD2. Germline lookup yields CDR1 LNHNV and CDR2 YYDKDF (reference sequence). The CDR3 spans 17 residues. Trimming at V came to 8 bases and at J to 6 bases, leaving 10 bases not matched to a gene. The CDR3 bases are TGTGCCACCCCGGGACTAGCGGGAGGTGGATTAGCCGGGGAGCTGTTTTTT. It yields the protein CATPGLAGGGLAGELFF.

The chain combines TRBV4-2 with TRBJ1-3, with 10 bases lining up with TRBD1. This CDR3 is 16 amino acids long. The junction had 5 bases not matched to a gene; V was cut back by 2 bases and J by 4 bases. Germline V gene data show CDR1 as LGHNA and CDR2 as YNFKEQ. The CDR3 is CASSQPTGGTGNTIYF. The DNA for the CDR3 is TGTGCCAGCAGCCAACCGACAGGGGGCACAGGAAACACCATATATTTT.

V and J are TRBV28 and TRBJ2-5; D perhaps matches TRBD1 (7 bases). The V end lost 4 bases, the J end lost 2 bases, and 20 bases lay between the germline ends. The CDR3 runs 17 residues. Germline CDR1 reads MDHEN; CDR2 reads SYDVKM. The CDR3 region is CASSSPIPQGTQETQYF. CDR3 in DNA: TGTGCCAGCAGTTCGCCTATACCACAGGGGACTCAAGAGACCCAGTACTTC. The full variable domain, rest sourced from reference TRBV28 and TRBJ2-5, is DVKVTQSSRYLVKRTGEKVFLECVQDMDHENMFWYRQDPGLGLRLIYFSYDVKMKEKGDIPEGYSVSREKKERFSLILESASTNQTSMYLCASSSPIPQGTQETQYFGPGTRLLVL.

The V and J genes are TRBV28 and TRBJ2-1, with a weak D call TRBD2 (5 bases). This CDR3 has 18 amino acids. From germline, CDR1 is MDHEN and CDR2 SYDVKM. V lost 2 bases and J 5 bases, leaving 22 bases between the germline ends. CDR3 DNA: TGTGCCAGCAGTTTACCGAGGACCATGCCTAGCTACGACAATGAGCAGTTCTTC. Translation gives CASSLPRTMPSYDNEQFF.

The chain employs TRBV23-1 and TRBJ2-1; 9 positions match TRBD2. TRBV23-1 counts as an open reading frame of uncertain function. Germline trimming cut 5 bases from V and 7 bases from J; bases unmatched to any gene: 15. The CDR3 runs to 17 residues. CDR3: CASSTRIRSGSRNEQFF. Written as DNA, the CDR3 is TGCGCCAGCAGTACGCGAATACGTAGCGGGAGTAGGAATGAGCAGTTCTTC.